This T cell receptor (beta chain) came from a study of CD8+ T cells in alopecia areata. Comments on this clone: Its antigen is still unknown.

Punch biopsies of lesional scalp, plus peripheral blood, were taken from alopecia areata patients. Extracted RNA was reverse transcribed, and the resulting cDNA served as sequencing template. Only in-frame clones appear in the TCRdb table, and some are missing; sequencing was by immunoSEQ multiplex PCR. Of about 190,000 clones listed, about 63% are singletons. Study-wide points: Sequences from scalp samples also cover resident alphabeta T cells of normal skin.

The sample in question was CD4+ T cells sorted from blood, obtained at week 0. This TCR derives from a human donor with alopecia areata.

The CDR3 region has the DNA TGTGCCAGCACCCTAAGCTACTGGACAGCCTCACCCCTCCACTTT. This gives the protein CASTLSYWTASPLHF. The chain links TRBV6-5 to TRBJ1-6, with D possibly matching TRBD1 (6 bases). V lost 7 bases, J lost 10 bases, and 20 bases lay in between. This CDR3 is built from 15 residues. CDR1 and CDR2 from the germline V gene are MNHEY and SVGAGI.